The 25 T cell receptor beta chains in this list originate from one sample, sequenced in a study of post-analysis software for immune sequencing data. Whole-study findings and limits: Five TRBV segments appeared more often in patients than in controls, and TRBV5-6, TRBV5-1 and TRBV20-1 were among these.

TCR beta cDNA libraries included unique molecular identifiers. Via MiXCR, TCRdb re-called the PCR reads, giving one row per CDR3 protein. The profile shows about 200,000 distinct CDR3 sequences, approximately 28% of them singletons. These TCRs' antigens remain unknown. Sequenced material: blood. Receptors were obtained from a girl aged 2-17 years with multiple sclerosis.

This clonotype was observed a handful of times. This chain joins TRBV20-1 and TRBJ1-5; D perhaps matches TRBD1 (5 bases). With 1 base removed from V and 1 base from J, the gap between germline ends came to 14 bases. Germline CDR1 and CDR2: DFQATT and SNEGSKA (reference sequence). The CDR3 has 16 amino acids. This chain's CDR3 is CSARGEGRGSNQPQHF. The CDR3 nucleotides read TGCAGTGCTAGAGGGGAGGGGAGGGGCAGCAATCAGCCCCAGCATTTT.

The gene calls are TRBV5-1 and TRBJ2-3; 11 nucleotides agree with TRBD1. The CDR3 loop spans 17 amino acids. With 0 bases clipped from V and 4 bases from J, the junction kept 7 bases outside the gene matches. Germline V lookup: CDR1 SGHRS, CDR2 YFSETQ. The CDR3: CASSLGTGGLGADTQYF. In DNA, the CDR3 is TGCGCCAGCAGCTTGGGGACAGGGGGCCTCGGAGCAGATACGCAGTATTTT.

At least ten counts were recorded for this clonotype. The rearrangement links TRBV7-2 to TRBJ2-7; tentatively, D is TRBD1 (6 bases). The V end was cut by 5 bases, the J end by 8 bases, with 16 bases between. This CDR3 has 13 residues. CDR1 is SGHTA and CDR2 is FQGNSA in the germline V gene. CDR3 loop: CASSPERTAKQYF. The CDR3 DNA follows: TGTGCCAGCAGCCCAGAACGGACAGCGAAGCAGTACTTC.

Remarks on this clonotype: This may be a read error: a much more frequent sequence differs by one nucleotide. The chain combines TRBV15 with TRBJ2-5; no clear D gene. From germline, CDR1 is LNHNV and CDR2 YYDKDF (reference sequence). The CDR3 has 13 amino acids. V was cut by 0 bases and J by 11 bases, with 13 bases left in between. CDR3 region: CATSRDWGNGQYF. The DNA for the CDR3 is TGTGCCACCAGCAGAGATTGGGGTAACGGGCAGTACTTC.

The CDR3 region is CASRPALTSSSYNSPLHF. CDR3 coding DNA: TGTGCCAGCAGACCCGCCCTGACATCTAGCTCCTATAATTCACCCCTCCACTTT. The V call is TRBV28, the J call TRBJ1-6, with D unresolved. The CDR3 runs 18 residues. Trimming shortened V by 6 bases and J by 0 bases, and 18 bases separated the two germline ends. Germline assignment: CDR1 MDHEN and CDR2 SYDVKM.

This clonotype has a count of ten or more. The chain is built from TRBV5-1 and TRBJ2-7; D is perhaps TRBD2 (5 bases). Trimming shortened V by 0 bases and J by 3 bases, and 19 bases separated the two germline ends. The CDR3 is made up of 17 amino acids. The germline V gene encodes CDR1 SGHRS and CDR2 YFSETQ. The CDR3 DNA is TGCGCCAGCAGCTTGGGGGTAGCGCCTAAAGGTGGCTACGAGCAGTACTTC. Translated, it gives CASSLGVAPKGGYEQYF.

In its sample, this clonotype was seen a few times. The chain joins TRBV29-1 to TRBJ1-2; D possibly corresponds to TRBD1 (6 bases). The germline V gene encodes CDR1 SQVTM and CDR2 ANQGSEA. CDR3 length equals 15 residues. V lost 1 base, J lost 1 base, and 13 bases lay in between. The CDR3 here is CSVEGSTGNNYGYTF. Written as DNA, the CDR3 is TGCAGCGTTGAAGGGAGCACAGGGAATAACTATGGCTACACCTTC.

Concerning this clonotype itself: A read error may explain this, as a much larger clone is one base away. V gene TRBV10-3 combines with J gene TRBJ1-1; D unresolved. Trimming removed 6 bases from V and 6 bases from J, with 8 bases in between. Germline CDR1 and CDR2: ENHRY and SYGVKD. The CDR3 runs to 11 residues. CDR3 in amino acids: CAIRDIAEAFF. The CDR3 region has the DNA TGTGCCATCAGAGATATCGCTGAAGCTTTCTTT.

The count of this clonotype is one. The V and J genes are TRBV7-9 and TRBJ1-2, with TRBD1 as a possible D gene (5 bases). Germline assignment: CDR1 SEHNR and CDR2 FQNEAQ (reference sequence). The CDR3 has 13 residues. Trimming took off 3 bases at V and 7 bases at J, with 12 bases between the two ends. This chain's CDR3 is CASSFRDSSGYTF. In DNA form, the CDR3 reads TGTGCCAGCAGCTTCAGAGACAGTAGTGGCTACACCTTC.

V and J are TRBV29-1 and TRBJ2-2; D is uncertain. CDR1 is SQVTM, CDR2 ANQGSEA, per germline. Trimming removed 7 bases at V and 0 bases at J, with 18 bases between. The CDR3 contains 16 residues. CDR3 in DNA: TGCAGCGCCGCAAGCACGCTTCGATCGAACACCGGGGAGCTGTTTTTT. Its protein is CSAASTLRSNTGELFF.

The chain recombines TRBV6-2 or TRBV6-3 with TRBJ2-1; the match to TRBD2 covers 12 bases. V was clipped by 8 bases and J by 4 bases; unmatched bases: 12. CDR1 and CDR2 (germline): MNHEY, SVGEGT. The CDR3 length is 17 residues. The DNA for the CDR3 is TGTGCCAGCCATTTAACTCTTCTAGCGGGAGGGTACAATGAGCAGTTCTTC. Amino acid sequence: CASHLTLLAGGYNEQFF.

A few counts support this clonotype. The gene calls are TRBV3-1 and TRBJ2-5; 10 bases align to TRBD2. This CDR3 comprises 19 residues. The germline CDR1 and CDR2 sequences are LGHDT and YNNKEL (reference sequence). Trimming cost V 3 bases and J 2 bases; bases outside gene matches: 15. CDR3 bases: TGTGCCAGCAGCCACCTTGGGAGCGGGAGGGCCACTGATCAAGAGACCCAGTACTTC. This encodes CASSHLGSGRATDQETQYF.

The genes are TRBV20-1 and TRBJ2-1; TRBD2 matches at 10 bases. From germline, CDR1 is DFQATT and CDR2 SNEGSKA (reference sequence). The CDR3 contains 13 residues. V was clipped by 6 bases and J by 4 bases; unmatched bases: 3. The CDR3 sequence: CSAQRGGYNEQFF. The DNA for the CDR3 is TGCAGTGCCCAGCGGGGGGGATACAATGAGCAGTTCTTC.

The chain has TRBV30 and TRBJ1-1; tentatively, D is TRBD1 (6 bases). The V end lost 3 bases, the J end lost 10 bases, and 21 bases lay between the germline ends. The CDR3 length is 14 residues. Germline V gene sequence: CDR1 GTSNPN, CDR2 SVGIG (reference sequence). The CDR3 here is CAWSPTGFAAGAFF. For the CDR3, the DNA is TGTGCCTGGAGCCCCACAGGGTTCGCGGCCGGAGCTTTCTTT. The complete variable domain, with remaining parts taken from reference TRBV30 and TRBJ1-1, reads SQTIHQWPATLVQPVGSPLSLECTVEGTSNPNLYWYRQAAGRGLQLLFYSVGIGQISSEVPQNLSASRPQDRQFILSSKKLLLSDSGFYLCAWSPTGFAAGAFFGQGTRLTVV.

This clonotype was seen only a few times. This rearrangement joins TRBV29-1 to TRBJ1-2; D is unclear. Germline loops: CDR1 SQVTM, CDR2 ANQGSEA. The ends were cut back, 4 bases at V and 6 bases at J, with 9 bases in the middle. This CDR3 contains 11 residues. CDR3 amino acids: CSVGSPDGYTF. DNA of the CDR3: TGCAGCGTTGGGAGCCCGGATGGCTACACCTTC. The whole variable domain, remainder taken from reference TRBV29-1 and TRBJ1-2, is SAVISQKPSRDICQRGTSLTIQCQVDSQVTMMFWYRQQPGQSLTLIATANQGSEATYESGFVIDKFPISRPNLTFSTLTVSNMSPEDSSIYLCSVGSPDGYTFGSGTRLTVV.

As for this clonotype: A much bigger clone sits one base away, suggesting this may be a read error. The rearrangement joins TRBV5-1 to TRBJ2-5, with a weak D call TRBD2 (5 bases). Near its end, the DNA agrees better with TRBJ2-7, so the J call may be wrong. The CDR3 runs to 16 residues. In germline, CDR1 is SGHRS, CDR2 YFSETQ. The CDR3 loop reads CASSHDRGGFSYEQYF. In nucleotides, the CDR3 is TGCGCCAGCAGCCACGATCGTGGCGGGTTCTCCTACGAGCAGTACTTC.

A remark on this clonotype: With a much larger clone just one base away, this may be a read error. The chain employs TRBV7-2 and TRBJ2-3; 9 nucleotides align to TRBD1. CDR3 length: 17 residues. Germline assignment: CDR1 SGHTA and CDR2 FQGNSA. Trimming at V came to 5 bases and at J to 4 bases, leaving 13 bases not matched to a gene. The CDR3 bases are TGTGCCAGCAGCCTACATCCGAGGGACAGGGCTGCAGATACGCAGTATTTT. This codes for CASSLHPRDRAADTQYF. Full variable domain (rest looked up from reference TRBV7-2 and TRBJ2-3): GAGVSQSPSNKVTEKGKDVELRCDPISGHTALYWYRQSLGQGLEFLIYFQGNSAPDKSGLPSDRFSAERTGGSVSTLTIQRTQQEDSAVYLCASSLHPRDRAADTQYFGPGTRLTVL.

The chain recombines TRBV5-1 with TRBJ2-7, with TRBD2 matching over 8 bases. The CDR3 spans 16 residues. Germline-derived CDR1 and CDR2 are SGHRS and YFSETQ. V trimming: 1 base; J trimming: 7 bases; junction bases outside the gene matches: 13. The CDR3 reads CASSLFGGARGNEQYF. The DNA of the CDR3 is TGCGCCAGCAGCTTGTTCGGGGGGGCCCGCGGCAATGAGCAGTACTTC.

In its sample, this clonotype was seen once. J is TRBJ2-3 and V is TRBV4-1, with 8 nucleotides matching TRBD2. From germline, CDR1 is MGHRA and CDR2 YSYEKL. After removal of 1 base from V and 6 bases from J, the junction contained 9 bases not matched to a gene. The CDR3 loop spans 16 amino acids. CDR3 in amino acids: CASSQVVSGEEDTQYF. CDR3 bases: TGCGCCAGCAGCCAAGTTGTTAGCGGGGAAGAGGATACGCAGTATTTT.

As to this clonotype: A much larger clone differs by one base, so this may be a read error. This CDR3 reads CASIRDGASYEQYF. CDR3 bases: TGTGCCAGCATTCGGGACGGGGCCTCCTACGAGCAGTACTTC. V usage is TRBV6-1 and J usage is TRBJ2-7; TRBD1 or TRBD2 may be the D gene (5 bases each). V was cut by 7 bases and J by 0 bases, with 13 bases left in between. The CDR3 length is 14 residues. Germline V gene sequence: CDR1 MNHNS, CDR2 SASEGT.

This clonotype is a singleton in its sample. This may stem from a read error, because a much larger clone lies one nucleotide away. CDR3: CASSVGETQFF. Written as DNA, the CDR3 is TGTGCCAGCAGTGTAGGAGAGACCCAGTTCTTC. This chain uses TRBV2 with TRBJ2-1; D remains ambiguous. V was trimmed by 4 bases and J by 13 bases, leaving 11 bases between them. This CDR3 region has 11 residues. Per the germline V gene, CDR1 is SNHLY and CDR2 is FYNNEI. The variable domain in full, completed from reference TRBV2 and TRBJ2-1, reads EPEVTQTPSHQVTQMGQEVILRCVPISNHLYFYWYRQILGQKVEFLVSFYNNEISEKSEIFDDQFSVERPDGSNFTLKIRSTKLEDSAMYFCASSVGETQFFGPGTRLTVL.

This clonotype was counted between two and nine times. The rearrangement links TRBV20-1 to TRBJ1-4; D is ambiguous. Deletions cut 1 base from V and 0 bases from J, with 12 bases between. CDR3 length: 16 residues. The V gene's germline CDR1 is DFQATT and CDR2 SNEGSKA (reference sequence). The CDR3 DNA follows: TGCAGTGCTAGAGGAGCCGGACGTTCAACTAATGAAAAACTGTTTTTT. Its protein is CSARGAGRSTNEKLFF.

The V and J genes are TRBV5-1 and TRBJ2-3, with D possibly matching TRBD1 (5 bases). The CDR3 sequence is 13 residues long. Germline V gives CDR1 SGHRS, CDR2 YFSETQ. The V end lost 4 bases, the J end lost 5 bases, and 11 bases lay between the germline ends. CDR3 bases: TGCGCCAGCAGCAAATTTAGGGGAGATACGCAGTATTTT. This encodes CASSKFRGDTQYF.

The chain links TRBV29-1 to TRBJ2-1; 8 nucleotides match TRBD1. Per the germline V gene, CDR1 is SQVTM and CDR2 is ANQGSEA. The CDR3 spans 13 residues. J was trimmed by 2 bases and V by 3 bases; bases with no gene match: 0. The CDR3 loop is CSVDRGPYNEQFF. CDR3 in DNA: TGCAGCGTTGACAGGGGGCCCTACAATGAGCAGTTCTTC.

As to this clonotype: An end of the junction differs from the germline gene, which may be a read error. This chain uses TRBV20-1 with TRBJ2-1; D may be TRBD1 or TRBD2 (5 bases each). Germline CDR1 and CDR2: DFQATT and SNEGSKA (reference sequence). This CDR3 spans 14 amino acids. For the CDR3, the DNA is TGCAGTGCTAGAGAGGGGCCTAGCCCCAATCAGCAGTTCTTC. The encoded protein is CSAREGPSPNQQFF.